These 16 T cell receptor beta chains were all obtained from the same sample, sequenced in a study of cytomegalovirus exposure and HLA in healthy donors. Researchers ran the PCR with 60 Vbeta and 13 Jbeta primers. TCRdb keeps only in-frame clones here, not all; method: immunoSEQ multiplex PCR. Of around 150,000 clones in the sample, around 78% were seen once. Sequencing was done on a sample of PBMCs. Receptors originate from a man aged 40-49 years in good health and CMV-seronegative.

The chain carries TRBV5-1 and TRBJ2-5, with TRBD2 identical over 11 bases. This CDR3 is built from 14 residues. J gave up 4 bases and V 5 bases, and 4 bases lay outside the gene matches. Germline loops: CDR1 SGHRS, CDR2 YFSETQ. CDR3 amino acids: CASSYGLAGETQYF. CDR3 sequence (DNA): TGCGCCAGCAGTTATGGACTAGCGGGAGAGACCCAGTACTTC.

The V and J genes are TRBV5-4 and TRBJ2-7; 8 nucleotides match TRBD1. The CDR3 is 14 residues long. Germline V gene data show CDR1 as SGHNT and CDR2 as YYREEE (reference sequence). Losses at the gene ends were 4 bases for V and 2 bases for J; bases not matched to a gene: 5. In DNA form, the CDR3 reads TGTGCCAGCAGCACTGGACAGGGTCCCTACGAGCAGTACTTC. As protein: CASSTGQGPYEQYF.

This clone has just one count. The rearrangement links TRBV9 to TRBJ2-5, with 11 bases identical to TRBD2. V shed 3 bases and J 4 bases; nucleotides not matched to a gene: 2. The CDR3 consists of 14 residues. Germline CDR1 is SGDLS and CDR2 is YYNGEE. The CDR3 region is CASSATSGGETQYF. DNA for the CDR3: TGTGCCAGCAGCGCCACTAGCGGGGGAGAGACCCAGTACTTC.

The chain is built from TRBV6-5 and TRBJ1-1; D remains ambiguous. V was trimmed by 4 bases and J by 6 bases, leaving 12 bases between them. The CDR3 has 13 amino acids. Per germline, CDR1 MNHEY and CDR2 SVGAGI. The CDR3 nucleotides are TGTGCCAGCAGTTCCGGAGGGCGTGCTGAAGCTTTCTTT. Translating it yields CASSSGGRAEAFF.

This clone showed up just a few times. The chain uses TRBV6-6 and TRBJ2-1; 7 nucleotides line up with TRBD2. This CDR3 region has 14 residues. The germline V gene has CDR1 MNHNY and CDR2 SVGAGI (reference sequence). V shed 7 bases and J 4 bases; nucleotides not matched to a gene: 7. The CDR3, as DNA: TGTGCCAGCAATAACCAGCGGGGTTACAATGAGCAGTTCTTC. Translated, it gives CASNNQRGYNEQFF.

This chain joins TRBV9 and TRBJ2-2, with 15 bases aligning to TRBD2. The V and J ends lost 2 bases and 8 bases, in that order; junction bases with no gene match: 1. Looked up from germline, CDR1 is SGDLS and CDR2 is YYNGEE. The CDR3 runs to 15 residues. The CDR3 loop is CASSVGTSGRGELFF. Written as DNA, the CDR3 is TGTGCCAGCAGCGTCGGGACTAGCGGGAGGGGGGAGCTGTTTTTT.

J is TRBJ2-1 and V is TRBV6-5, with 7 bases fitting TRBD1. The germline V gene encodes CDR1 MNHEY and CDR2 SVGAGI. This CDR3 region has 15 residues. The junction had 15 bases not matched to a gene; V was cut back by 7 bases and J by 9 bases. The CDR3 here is CASNLNPDRPGEQFF. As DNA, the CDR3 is TGTGCCAGCAATCTAAATCCGGACAGGCCGGGTGAGCAGTTCTTC.

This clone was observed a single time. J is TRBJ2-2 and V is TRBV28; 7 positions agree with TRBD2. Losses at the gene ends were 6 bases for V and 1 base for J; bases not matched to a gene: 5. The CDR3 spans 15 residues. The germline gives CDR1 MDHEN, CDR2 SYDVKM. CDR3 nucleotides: TGTGCCAGCAGGATGAGCGGGATGAACACCGGGGAGCTGTTTTTT. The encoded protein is CASRMSGMNTGELFF. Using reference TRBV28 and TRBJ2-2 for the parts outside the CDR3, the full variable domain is DVKVTQSSRYLVKRTGEKVFLECVQDMDHENMFWYRQDPGLGLRLIYFSYDVKMKEKGDIPEGYSVSREKKERFSLILESASTNQTSMYLCASRMSGMNTGELFFGEGSRLTVL.

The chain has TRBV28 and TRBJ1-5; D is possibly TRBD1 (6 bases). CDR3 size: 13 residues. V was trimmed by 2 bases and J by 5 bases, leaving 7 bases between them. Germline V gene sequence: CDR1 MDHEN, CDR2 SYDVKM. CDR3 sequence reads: CASSLPGDQPQHF. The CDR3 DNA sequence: TGTGCCAGCAGTTTACCAGGGGATCAGCCCCAGCATTTT.

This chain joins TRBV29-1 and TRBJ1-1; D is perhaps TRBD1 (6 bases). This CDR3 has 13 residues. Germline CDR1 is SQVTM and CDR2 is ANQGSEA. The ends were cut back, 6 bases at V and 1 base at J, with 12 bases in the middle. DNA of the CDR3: TGCAGCGTGGCAGGACAGTGGAACACTGAAGCTTTCTTT. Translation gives CSVAGQWNTEAFF. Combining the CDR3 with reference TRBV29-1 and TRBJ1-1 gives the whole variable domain SAVISQKPSRDICQRGTSLTIQCQVDSQVTMMFWYRQQPGQSLTLIATANQGSEATYESGFVIDKFPISRPNLTFSTLTVSNMSPEDSSIYLCSVAGQWNTEAFFGQGTRLTVV.

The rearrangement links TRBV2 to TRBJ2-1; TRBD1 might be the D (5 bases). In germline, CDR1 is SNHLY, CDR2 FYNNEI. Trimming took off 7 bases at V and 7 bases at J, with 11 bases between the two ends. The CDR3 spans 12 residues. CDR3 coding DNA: TGTGCCAGCATGGGGCTTGGGAATGAGCAGTTCTTC. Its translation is CASMGLGNEQFF.

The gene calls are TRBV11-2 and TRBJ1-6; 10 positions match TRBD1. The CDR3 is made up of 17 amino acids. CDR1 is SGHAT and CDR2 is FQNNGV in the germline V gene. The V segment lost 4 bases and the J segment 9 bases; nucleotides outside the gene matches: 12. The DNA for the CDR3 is TGTGCCAGCAGCTCTCCTTTAGGACAGGGGGGAACTTCACCCCTCCACTTT. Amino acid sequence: CASSSPLGQGGTSPLHF.

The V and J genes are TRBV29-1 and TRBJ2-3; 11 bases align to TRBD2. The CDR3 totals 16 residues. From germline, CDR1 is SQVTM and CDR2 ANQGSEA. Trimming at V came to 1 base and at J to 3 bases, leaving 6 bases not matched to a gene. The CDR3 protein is CSVEGIAGGMTDTQYF. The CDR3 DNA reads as TGCAGCGTTGAAGGAATAGCGGGAGGGATGACAGATACGCAGTATTTT.

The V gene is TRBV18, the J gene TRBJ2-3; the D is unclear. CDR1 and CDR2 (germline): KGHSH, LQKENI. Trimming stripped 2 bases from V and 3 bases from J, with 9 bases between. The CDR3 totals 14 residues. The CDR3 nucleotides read TGTGCCAGCTCACCAGCTAGTAGGACAGATACGCAGTATTTT. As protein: CASSPASRTDTQYF.

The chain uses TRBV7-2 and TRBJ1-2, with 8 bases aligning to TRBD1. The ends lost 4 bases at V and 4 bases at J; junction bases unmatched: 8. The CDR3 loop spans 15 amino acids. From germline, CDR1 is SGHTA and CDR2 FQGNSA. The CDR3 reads CASSSSVTGVYGYTF. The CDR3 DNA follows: TGTGCCAGCAGCTCTAGCGTGACAGGGGTCTATGGCTACACCTTC.

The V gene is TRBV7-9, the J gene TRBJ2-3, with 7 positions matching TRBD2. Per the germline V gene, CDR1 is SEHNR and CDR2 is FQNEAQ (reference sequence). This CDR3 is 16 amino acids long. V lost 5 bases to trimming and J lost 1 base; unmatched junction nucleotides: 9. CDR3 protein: CASSRLAGAGTDTQYF. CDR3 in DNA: TGTGCCAGCAGCCGGTTAGCGGGTGCCGGCACAGATACGCAGTATTTT.